Given below is one T cell receptor beta chain in context. Its specificity is unknown. The sample is drawn from a study of blood T cells in healthy people across ages. Study-wide results and limits: Strongly correlated with naive T cell percentage was TCR beta diversity.

A second PCR, run for roughly 7 to 12 cycles, used a sample-barcoded 5' primer plus a J-beta primer mix. In TCRdb, the 5' RACE reads were re-called with MiXCR into one record per CDR3 protein. The table shows approximately 1.5 million distinct CDR3 sequences, with 40% to 45% occurring only once. Trimming shortened V by 2 bases and J by 1 base, and 12 bases separated the two germline ends. The CDR3 is 15 amino acids. Germline values: CDR1 LGHNA, CDR2 YNFKEQ. Each sample gave at least 6.5 million isolated PBMCs. This clonotype was obtained from a woman under 30 in good health. The sample was blood. This chain joins TRBV4-2 and TRBJ2-7, with no clear D. CDR3 nucleotides: TGTGCCAGCAGCCAAACGGAACTTTGGTCCTACGAGCAGTACTTC. It translates to CASSQTELWSYEQYF.